This is a list of T cell receptor beta chains from one sample in a study of blood T cell repertoires in COVID-19. Produced via immunoSEQ multiplex PCR; TCRdb's table is partial and in-frame only. The repertoire consists of around 93,000 clones, with roughly 87% occurring once and the leading ten covering approximately 20%. The sample taken for sequencing was peripheral blood. The receptors originated from a man older than 75 with acute or convalescent COVID-19. Each CDR3 is given with its conserved first and last residue. A D gene is named only where the DNA matches it firmly. Not every row has a clone size; where given, it reads once, few, many or a size class.

>TRBD2|TRBJ2-1|TRBV19|.
TGTGCCAGTAGTATAGATCTAGCGGCGACATACAATGAGCAGTTCTTC
CASSIDLAATYNEQFF
>TRBD2|TRBJ2-1|TRBV7-6|.
TGTGCCAGCCGACCCGGACTGGGCGGGGGGCCTAGCTCCTACAATGAGCAGTTCTTC
CASRPGLGGGPSSYNEQFF
>TRBD1|TRBJ2-6|TRBV29-1|.
TGCAGCGTAGAGACAGGGGAAGGGGCCAACGTCCTGACTTTC
CSVETGEGANVLTF
>TRBD1|TRBJ1-4|TRBV6-6|.
TGTGCCAGCAGTCGTACCATACGGTATCAGGGGGCTAATGAAAAACTGTTTTTT
CASSRTIRYQGANEKLFF
>.|TRBJ2-3|TRBV7-8|once
TGTGCCAGCAGCTTACGGGGTCCTAGCACAGATACGCAGTATTTT
CASSLRGPSTDTQYF
>TRBD2|TRBJ2-1|TRBV24-1|once
TGTGCCACCAGTGGCGGGGGGGCGATCAATGAGCAGTTCTTC
CATSGGGAINEQFF
>.|TRBJ2-2|TRBV7-9|.
TGTGCCAGCACCGACCGCGGCCGGGAGCTGTTTTTT
CASTDRGRELFF
>.|TRBJ2-6|TRBV5-1|.
TGCGCCAGCAGCTTGACAGCAGGGGCCAACGTCCTGACTTTC
CASSLTAGANVLTF
>TRBD2|TRBJ2-1|TRBV7-7|.
TGTGCCAGCAGCTTACGACTAGCGGGGGCCCCGAGCTCCTACAATGAGCAGTTCTTC
CASSLRLAGAPSSYNEQFF
>TRBD2|TRBJ2-1|TRBV7-2|.
TGTGCCAGCAGCAAATCCGGACTAGCGGGTTACAATGAGCAGTTCTTC
CASSKSGLAGYNEQFF
>.|TRBJ1-5|TRBV28|.
TGTGCCAGCACCTTGGGGACAAGGAATCAGCCCCAGCATTTT
CASTLGTRNQPQHF
>TRBD1|TRBJ1-5|TRBV11-2|.
TGTGCCAGCAGCCGGGACAGGGCCCAGCCCCAGCATTTT
CASSRDRAQPQHF
>.|TRBJ2-7|TRBV11-2|few
TGTGCCAGCACCCTCCCCCGGACAGCATCCTACGAGCAGTACTTC
CASTLPRTASYEQYF
>TRBD1|TRBJ2-1|TRBV30|.
TGTGCCTGGAGTCCTTCAACGACAGGGTGGCCGTTCTTC
CAWSPSTTGWPFF
>.|TRBJ2-2|TRBV7-8|.
TGTGCCAGCAGCCTTCGGACAGTTGGTTCGAACACCGGGGAGCTGTTTTTT
CASSLRTVGSNTGELFF
>.|TRBJ1-3|TRBV5-4|.
TGTGCCAGCAGCTTGCGCCCCTCCGGACACTCAATAAACACCATATATTTT
CASSLRPSGHSINTIYF
>.|TRBJ2-5|TRBV28|.
TGTGCCAGCAGCTCCCGGACTGTCACAGAGACCCAGTACTTC
CASSSRTVTETQYF
>.|TRBJ1-5|TRBV3-1/TRBV3-2|.
TGTGCCAGCAGCCACTCACAGTGGGGGGATACTCAGCCCCAGCATTTT
CASSHSQWGDTQPQHF
>TRBD1|TRBJ1-5|TRBV7-6|.
TGTGCCAGCAGCGCCGGACAGGGAAGGAGTCAGCCCCAGCATTTT
CASSAGQGRSQPQHF
>TRBD1|TRBJ1-5|TRBV9|.
TGTGCCAGCAGCGAGGGGGCAGGGGGCGGTCAGCCCCAGCATTTT
CASSEGAGGGQPQHF
>.|TRBJ2-5|TRBV5-4|.
TGTGCCAGCAGCTGGGCCGGGACATCCCAAGAGACCCAGTACTTC
CASSWAGTSQETQYF
>TRBD2|TRBJ2-7|TRBV28|.
TGTGCCAGCAGTTCCCCAGCGGGAGGGAGCCACGAGCAGTACTTC
CASSSPAGGSHEQYF
>.|TRBJ1-1|TRBV28|.
TGTGCCAGCAGTTTATCCCTCACTGAAGCTTTCTTT
CASSLSLTEAFF
>.|TRBJ2-2|TRBV5-8|.
TGTGCCAGCAGCTTGGTTCTAGCCGAAGGGGAGCTGTTTTTT
CASSLVLAEGELFF
>TRBD1|TRBJ1-3|TRBV28|few
TGTGCCAGCAGTAACACGGGACAGGGGGTTGGAAACACCATATATTTT
CASSNTGQGVGNTIYF
>TRBD2|TRBJ2-1|TRBV7-2|.
TGTGCCAGCAGCCGGGACAGCGGACTAGCGGGGGGCGAGCAGTTCTTC
CASSRDSGLAGGEQFF
>TRBD1|TRBJ1-5|TRBV3-1/TRBV3-2|.
TGTGCCAGCAGCCAAGATAGGGGGGACAGGGGTGCTCAGCCCCAGCATTTT
CASSQDRGDRGAQPQHF
>.|TRBJ2-1|TRBV27|.
TGTGCCAGCAGTACACAGGGCAATGAGCAGTTCTTC
CASSTQGNEQFF
>.|TRBJ1-5|TRBV18|.
TGTGCCAGCTCAACGCAGGGAAGCGTTCAGCCCCAGCATTTT
CASSTQGSVQPQHF
>TRBD1|TRBJ1-1|TRBV2|.
TGTGCCAGCAGTGTAGACAGGGAAAGGCTCACTGAAGCTTTCTTT
CASSVDRERLTEAFF
>.|TRBJ1-6|TRBV2|.
TGTGCCAGCAGGGAGGCCCCGTGGAGGGGTGATAATTCACCCCTCCACTTT
CASREAPWRGDNSPLHF
>.|TRBJ2-2|TRBV9|.
TGTGCCAGCAGCCCCCAAGGACGGGGCACCGGGGAGCTGTTTTTT
CASSPQGRGTGELFF
>TRBD1|TRBJ2-7|TRBV27|.
TGTGCCAGCAGTTTAAGTAGTCGACAGGGGGGGACCTACGAGCAGTACTTC
CASSLSSRQGGTYEQYF
>.|TRBJ1-1|TRBV7-2|.
TGTGCCAGCAGCCTACTTGGGCAGGGGAACACTGAAGCTTTCTTT
CASSLLGQGNTEAFF
>.|TRBJ2-2|TRBV5-8|.
TGTGCCAGCAGCATTGTGGGACACTTTTTCGCGAACACCGGGGAGCTGTTTTTT
CASSIVGHFFANTGELFF
>.|TRBJ1-6|TRBV19|.
TGTGCCAGTAGAGAGGGCGGCTATAATTCACCCCTCCACTTT
CASREGGYNSPLHF
>TRBD1|TRBJ2-1|TRBV6-4|.
TGTGCCAGCAGTGTGACGGGACAGGGGGGCAATGAGCAGTTCTTC
CASSVTGQGGNEQFF